This TCR beta chain was retrieved from a study of cytomegalovirus exposure and HLA in healthy donors. Trimming took 3 bases from V and 3 from J, leaving 10 bases between them. The germline gives CDR1 SGHRS, CDR2 YFSETQ. The CDR3 length is 13 residues. 60 Vbeta and 13 Jbeta primers were used in PCR. TCRdb keeps only in-frame clones here, not all; method: immunoSEQ multiplex PCR. The sample lists around 100,000 clones; approximately 79% were seen once. There are a few counts of this clone. V and J are TRBV5-1 and TRBJ2-7, with D possibly TRBD2 on 6 matching bases. The sequencing sample was made of PBMCs. This TCR was recovered from a woman aged 40 to 50 in good health and CMV-seronegative. CDR3 protein: CASSSGDFYEQYF. In DNA, the CDR3 is TGCGCCAGCAGCTCCGGGGACTTCTACGAGCAGTACTTC.